This record concerns one T cell receptor beta chain sequence. A much larger clone differs by one base, so this may be a read error. The data derive from a study of regulatory T cells in long-lasting Graves disease. For the study at large: The definition of persistent Graves' disease was over 5 years of antithyroid drugs with positive TSH receptor antibodies.

Arm-PCR with iRepertoire HTBI primers amplified the CDR3 regions for these TCR beta libraries. TCRdb analysed the multiplex PCR reads with MiXCR anew, one entry per CDR3 protein. The sample gives some 470,000 distinct CDR3 sequences, roughly 21% of which show up once; around 7% is in the top ten. Germline V gene data show CDR1 as LNHNV and CDR2 as YYDKDF (reference sequence). The CDR3 covers 15 residues. Specified time point: persistent/refractory GD, antithyroid drugs over 5 years with positive TRAb. The TCR library was made from RNA extracted from PBMCs. Peripheral blood, 8.5 to 9.5 milliliters per patient, was collected in EDTA tubes.

This receptor was taken from a female donor with Graves disease. The chain recombines TRBV15 with TRBJ1-1; tentative D call: TRBD1 (5 bases). The sample was peripheral blood mononuclear cells (PBMCs), taken when the disease was refractory, from a patient treated with antithyroid drugs. Here the CDR3 DNA reads TGTGCCACCGGCAGAGGGAAGGGGTTGAACACTGAAGCTTTCTTT. This sequence encodes CATGRGKGLNTEAFF.